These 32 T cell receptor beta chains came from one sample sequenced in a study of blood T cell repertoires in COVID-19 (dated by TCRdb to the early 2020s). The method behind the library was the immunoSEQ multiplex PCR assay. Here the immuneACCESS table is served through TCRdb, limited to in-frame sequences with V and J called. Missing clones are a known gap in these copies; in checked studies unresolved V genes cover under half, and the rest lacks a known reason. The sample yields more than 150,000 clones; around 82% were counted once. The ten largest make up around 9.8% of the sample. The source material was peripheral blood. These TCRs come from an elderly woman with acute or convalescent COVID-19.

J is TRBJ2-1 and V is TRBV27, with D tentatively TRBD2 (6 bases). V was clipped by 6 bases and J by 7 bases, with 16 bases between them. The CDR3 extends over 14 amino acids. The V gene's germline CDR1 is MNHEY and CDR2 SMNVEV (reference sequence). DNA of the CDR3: TGTGCCAGCAGGGGAGGACTACTAGGGAATGAGCAGTTCTTC. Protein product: CASRGGLLGNEQFF.

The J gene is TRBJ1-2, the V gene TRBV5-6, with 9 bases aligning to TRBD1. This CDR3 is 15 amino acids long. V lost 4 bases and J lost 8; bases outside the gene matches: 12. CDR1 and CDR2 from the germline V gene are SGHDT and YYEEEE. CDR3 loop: CASSADPGQGVGYTF. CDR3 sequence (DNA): TGTGCCAGCAGCGCAGACCCGGGACAGGGCGTCGGCTACACCTTC.

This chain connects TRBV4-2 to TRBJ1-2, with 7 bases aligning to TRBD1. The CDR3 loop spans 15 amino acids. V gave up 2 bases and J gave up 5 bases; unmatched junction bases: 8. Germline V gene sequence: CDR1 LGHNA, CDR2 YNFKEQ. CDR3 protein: CASSQFIDREYGYTF. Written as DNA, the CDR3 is TGTGCCAGCAGCCAATTTATCGACAGGGAGTATGGCTACACCTTC.

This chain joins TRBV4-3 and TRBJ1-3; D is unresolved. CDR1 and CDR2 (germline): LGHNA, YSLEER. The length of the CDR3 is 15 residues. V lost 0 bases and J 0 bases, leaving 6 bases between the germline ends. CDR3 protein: CASSQERGSGNTIYF. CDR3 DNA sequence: TGCGCCAGCAGCCAAGAGCGAGGCTCTGGAAACACCATATATTTT.

In nucleotides, the CDR3 is TGTGCCAGCAGTTTAATGGGGAGCCACGAGCAGTACTTC. This translates into CASSLMGSHEQYF. The V and J genes are TRBV27 and TRBJ2-7; TRBD2 might be the D (5 bases). V was cut by 2 bases and J by 5 bases, with 10 bases left in between. The CDR3 loop spans 13 amino acids. Germline CDR1 MNHEY, CDR2 SMNVEV (reference sequence).

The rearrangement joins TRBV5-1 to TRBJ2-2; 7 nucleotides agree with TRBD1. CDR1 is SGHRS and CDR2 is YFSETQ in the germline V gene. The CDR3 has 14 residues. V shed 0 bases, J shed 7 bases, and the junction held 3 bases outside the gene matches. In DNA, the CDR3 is TGCGCCAGCAGCTTGGGGACAGGCAACGGGGAGCTGTTTTTT. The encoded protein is CASSLGTGNGELFF.

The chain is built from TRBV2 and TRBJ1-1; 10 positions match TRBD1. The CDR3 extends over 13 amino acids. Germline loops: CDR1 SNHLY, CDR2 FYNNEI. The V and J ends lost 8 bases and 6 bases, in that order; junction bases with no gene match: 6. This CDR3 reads CASVRTGGAEAFF. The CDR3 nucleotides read TGTGCCAGCGTCCGGACAGGGGGGGCTGAAGCTTTCTTT.

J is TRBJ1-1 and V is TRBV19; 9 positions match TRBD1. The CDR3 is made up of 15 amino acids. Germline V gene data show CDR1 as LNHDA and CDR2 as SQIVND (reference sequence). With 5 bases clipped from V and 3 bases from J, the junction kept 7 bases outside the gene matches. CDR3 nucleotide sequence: TGTGCCAGTAGTCCCGGGACAGGGTATTACACTGAAGCTTTCTTT. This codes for CASSPGTGYYTEAFF.

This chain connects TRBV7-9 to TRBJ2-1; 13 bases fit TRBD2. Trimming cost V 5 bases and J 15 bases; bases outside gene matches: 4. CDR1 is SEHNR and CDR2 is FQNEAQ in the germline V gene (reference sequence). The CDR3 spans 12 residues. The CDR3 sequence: CASSRTSGRLFF. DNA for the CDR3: TGTGCCAGCAGCAGGACTAGCGGGAGACTGTTCTTC.

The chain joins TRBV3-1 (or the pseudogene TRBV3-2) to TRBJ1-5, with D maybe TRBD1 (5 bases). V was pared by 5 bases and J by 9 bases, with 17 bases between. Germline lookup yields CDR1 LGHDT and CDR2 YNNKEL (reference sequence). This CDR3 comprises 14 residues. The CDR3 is CASSGGDRGLPQHF. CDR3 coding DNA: TGTGCCAGCAGCGGCGGGGACCGAGGTTTGCCCCAGCATTTT.

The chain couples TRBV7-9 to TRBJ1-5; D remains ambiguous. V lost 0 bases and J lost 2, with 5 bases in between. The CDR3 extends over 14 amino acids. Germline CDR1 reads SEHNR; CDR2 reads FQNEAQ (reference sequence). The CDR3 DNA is TGTGCCAGCAGCTTAGCCCAGGGCAATCAGCCCCAGCATTTT. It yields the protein CASSLAQGNQPQHF.

This CDR3 reads CASSYGGRSDTQYF. CDR3 bases: TGTGCCAGCAGTTACGGGGGCCGATCAGATACGCAGTATTTT. V gene TRBV6-2 or TRBV6-3 combines with J gene TRBJ2-3, with D possibly being TRBD1 (6 bases). The V gene's germline CDR1 is MNHEY and CDR2 SVGEGT. This CDR3 has 14 residues. Trimming took off 2 bases at V and 4 bases at J, with 10 bases between the two ends.

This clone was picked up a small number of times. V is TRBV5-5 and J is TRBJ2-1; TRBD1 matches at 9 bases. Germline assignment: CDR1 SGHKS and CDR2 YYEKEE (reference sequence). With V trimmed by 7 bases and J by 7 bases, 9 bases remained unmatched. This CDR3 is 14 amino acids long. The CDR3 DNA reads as TGTGCCAGCGGGGGACAGGGAGGTTGGAATGAGCAGTTCTTC. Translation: CASGGQGGWNEQFF.

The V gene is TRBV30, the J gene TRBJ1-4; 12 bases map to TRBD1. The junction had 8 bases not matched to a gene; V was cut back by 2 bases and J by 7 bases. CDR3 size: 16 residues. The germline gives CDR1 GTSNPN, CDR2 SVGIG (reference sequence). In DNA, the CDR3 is TGTGCCTGGAGTCCCGGGACAGGGGGCAGGGGTGAAAAACTGTTTTTT. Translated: CAWSPGTGGRGEKLFF.

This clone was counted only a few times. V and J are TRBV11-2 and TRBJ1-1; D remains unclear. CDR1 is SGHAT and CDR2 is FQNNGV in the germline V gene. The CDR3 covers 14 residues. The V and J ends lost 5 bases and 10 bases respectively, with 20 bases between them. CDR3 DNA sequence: TGTGCCAGCAGCCAAGAGTACAGTCTCCTCGGAGCTTTCTTT. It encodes CASSQEYSLLGAFF.

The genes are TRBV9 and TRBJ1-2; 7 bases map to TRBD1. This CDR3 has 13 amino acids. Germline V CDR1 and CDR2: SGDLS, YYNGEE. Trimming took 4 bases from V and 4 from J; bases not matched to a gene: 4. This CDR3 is CASSLGQIYGYTF. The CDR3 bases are TGTGCCAGCAGCTTGGGACAGATCTATGGCTACACCTTC.

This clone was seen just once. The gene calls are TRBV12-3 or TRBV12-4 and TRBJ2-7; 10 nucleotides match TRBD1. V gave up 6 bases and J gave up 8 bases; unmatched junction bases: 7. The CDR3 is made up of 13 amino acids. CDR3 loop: CASSSAGQGKQYF. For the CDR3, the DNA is TGTGCCAGCAGCTCTGCGGGACAGGGGAAGCAGTACTTC.

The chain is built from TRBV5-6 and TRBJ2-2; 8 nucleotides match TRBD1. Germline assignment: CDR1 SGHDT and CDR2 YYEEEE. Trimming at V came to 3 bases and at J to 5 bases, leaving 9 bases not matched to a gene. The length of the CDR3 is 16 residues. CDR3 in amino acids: CASSSRRTGKTGELFF. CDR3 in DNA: TGTGCCAGCAGCTCAAGACGGACAGGGAAGACCGGGGAGCTGTTTTTT.

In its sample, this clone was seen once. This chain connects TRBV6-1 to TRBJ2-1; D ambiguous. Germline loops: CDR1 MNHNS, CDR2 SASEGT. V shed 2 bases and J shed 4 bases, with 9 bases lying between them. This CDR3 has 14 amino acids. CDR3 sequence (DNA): TGTGCCAGCAGTGAATTGTGGCTTTACAATGAGCAGTTCTTC. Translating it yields CASSELWLYNEQFF.

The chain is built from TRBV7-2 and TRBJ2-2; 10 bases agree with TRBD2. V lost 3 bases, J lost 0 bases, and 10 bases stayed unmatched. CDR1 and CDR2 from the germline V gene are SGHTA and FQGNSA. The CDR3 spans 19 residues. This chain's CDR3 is CASSLWLAGASANTGELFF. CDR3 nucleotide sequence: TGTGCCAGCAGCTTGTGGCTAGCGGGGGCCAGCGCGAACACCGGGGAGCTGTTTTTT.

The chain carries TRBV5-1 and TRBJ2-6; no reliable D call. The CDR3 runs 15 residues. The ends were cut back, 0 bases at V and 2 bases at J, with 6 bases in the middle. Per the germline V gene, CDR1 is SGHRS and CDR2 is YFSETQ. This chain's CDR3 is CASSLGAPGANVLTF. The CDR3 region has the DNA TGCGCCAGCAGCTTGGGGGCGCCTGGGGCCAACGTCCTGACTTTC.

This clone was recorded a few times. The CDR3 nucleotides are TGTGCCAGCAGTTTAAACAGGTACCTCAATCAGCCCCAGCATTTT. This codes for CASSLNRYLNQPQHF. The chain couples TRBV27 to TRBJ1-5; a possible D gene is TRBD1 (5 bases). The length of the CDR3 is 15 residues. The V end lost 2 bases, the J end lost 3 bases, and 11 bases lay between the germline ends. In germline, CDR1 is MNHEY, CDR2 SMNVEV (reference sequence).

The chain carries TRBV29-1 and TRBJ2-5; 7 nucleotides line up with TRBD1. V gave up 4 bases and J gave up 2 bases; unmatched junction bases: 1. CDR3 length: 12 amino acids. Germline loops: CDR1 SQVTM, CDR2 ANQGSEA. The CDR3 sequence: CSVGDSQETQYF. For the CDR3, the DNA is TGCAGCGTTGGGGACAGTCAAGAGACCCAGTACTTC.

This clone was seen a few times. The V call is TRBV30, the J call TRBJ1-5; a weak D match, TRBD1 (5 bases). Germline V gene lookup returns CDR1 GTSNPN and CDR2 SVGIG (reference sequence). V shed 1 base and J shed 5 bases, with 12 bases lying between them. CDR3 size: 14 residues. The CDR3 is CAWSGGLGDQPQHF. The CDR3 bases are TGTGCCTGGAGTGGGGGACTGGGCGATCAGCCCCAGCATTTT.

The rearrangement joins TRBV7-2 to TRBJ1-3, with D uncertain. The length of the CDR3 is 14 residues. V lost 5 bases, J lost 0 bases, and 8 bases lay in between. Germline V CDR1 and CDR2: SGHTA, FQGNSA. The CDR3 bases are TGTGCCAGCAGCACCGGGAACTCTGGAAACACCATATATTTT. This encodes CASSTGNSGNTIYF.

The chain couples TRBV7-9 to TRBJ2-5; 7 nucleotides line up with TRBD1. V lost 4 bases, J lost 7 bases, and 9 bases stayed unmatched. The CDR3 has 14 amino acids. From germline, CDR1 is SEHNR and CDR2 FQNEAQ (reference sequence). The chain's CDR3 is CASSSLTGRRTQYF. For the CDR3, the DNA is TGTGCCAGCAGCTCGTTGACAGGGCGTAGGACCCAGTACTTC.

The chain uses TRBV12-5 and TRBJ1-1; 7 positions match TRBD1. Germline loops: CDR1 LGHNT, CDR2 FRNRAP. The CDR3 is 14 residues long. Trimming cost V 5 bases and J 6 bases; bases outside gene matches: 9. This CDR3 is CASGPGTAGAEAFF. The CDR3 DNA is TGTGCTAGTGGTCCAGGGACAGCCGGCGCTGAAGCTTTCTTT. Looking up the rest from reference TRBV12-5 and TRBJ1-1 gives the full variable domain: DARVTQTPRHKVTEMGQEVTMRCQPILGHNTVFWYRQTMMQGLELLAYFRNRAPLDDSGMPKDRFSAEMPDATLATLKIQPSEPRDSAVYFCASGPGTAGAEAFFGQGTRLTVV.

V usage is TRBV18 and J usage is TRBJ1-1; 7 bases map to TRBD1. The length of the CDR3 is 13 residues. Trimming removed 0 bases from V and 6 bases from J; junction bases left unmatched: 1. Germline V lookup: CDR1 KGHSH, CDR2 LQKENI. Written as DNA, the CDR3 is TGTGCCAGCTCACCACCCGGACAGGCTGAAGCTTTCTTT. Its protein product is CASSPPGQAEAFF.

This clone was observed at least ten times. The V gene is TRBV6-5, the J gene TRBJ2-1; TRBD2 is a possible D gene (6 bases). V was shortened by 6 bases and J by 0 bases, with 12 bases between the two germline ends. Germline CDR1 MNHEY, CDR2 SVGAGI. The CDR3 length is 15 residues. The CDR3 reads CASSAGLSSYNEQFF. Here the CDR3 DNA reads TGTGCCAGCAGCGCGGGGCTGAGCTCCTACAATGAGCAGTTCTTC.

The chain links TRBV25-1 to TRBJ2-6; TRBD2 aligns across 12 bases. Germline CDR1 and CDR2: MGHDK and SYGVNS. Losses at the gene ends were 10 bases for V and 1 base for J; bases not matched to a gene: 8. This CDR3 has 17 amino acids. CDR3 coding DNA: TGTGCCACCTCGACTAGCGGGAGATCTTCTGGGGCCAACGTCCTGACTTTC. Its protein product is CATSTSGRSSGANVLTF.

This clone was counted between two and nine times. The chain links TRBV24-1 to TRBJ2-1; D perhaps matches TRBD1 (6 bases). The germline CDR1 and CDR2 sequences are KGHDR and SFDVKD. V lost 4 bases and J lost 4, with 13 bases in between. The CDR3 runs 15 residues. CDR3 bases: TGTGCCACCAGTGAAGGGTCTACAGGGTACAATGAGCAGTTCTTC. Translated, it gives CATSEGSTGYNEQFF.

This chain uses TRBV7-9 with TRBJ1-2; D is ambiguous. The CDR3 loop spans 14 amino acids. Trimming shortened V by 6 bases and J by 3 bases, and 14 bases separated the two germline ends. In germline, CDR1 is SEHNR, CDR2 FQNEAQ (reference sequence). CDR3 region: CASRRDTEYYGYTF. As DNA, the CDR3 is TGTGCCAGCAGGAGAGATACAGAGTACTATGGCTACACCTTC.